These T cell receptor beta chains were read from a single sample in a study of blood T cell repertoires in COVID-19. The protocol was immunoSEQ multiplex PCR, while the TCRdb copy is restricted to in-frame clones and leaves out a portion. Among more than 15,000 clones listed, 82% were seen once. Sequencing was performed on peripheral blood. These receptors came from a man at least 80 years old with active COVID-19. The CDR3 runs from the conserved cysteine through the conserved F or W. The D gene is left open where the match is weak. Clone size is given for some rows only: seen once, a few or many times, or a class if the clone is expanded.

CDR3 protein	CDR3 DNA	D gene	V gene	J gene	clone size
CASSYSYRALSYEQYF	TGTGCCAGCAGTTACTCTTACAGGGCCCTCTCCTACGAGCAGTACTTC	-	TRBV6-5	TRBJ2-7	-
CASGRTRYTQYF	TGTGCCAGCGGCCGGACTCGGTATACGCAGTATTTT	-	TRBV28	TRBJ2-3	-
CASSSSAGGLGEQFF	TGTGCCAGCAGCTCCTCAGCGGGAGGGCTAGGGGAGCAGTTCTTC	TRBD2	TRBV9	TRBJ2-1	-
CASSFEVITEAFF	TGTGCCAGCAGTTTTGAGGTAATCACTGAAGCTTTCTTT	-	TRBV28	TRBJ1-1	-
CASSQVQHRGDTQYF	TGTGCCAGCAGCCAAGTTCAGCACCGAGGAGATACGCAGTATTTT	-	TRBV3-1/TRBV3-2	TRBJ2-3	once
CASSQADRGHYGYTF	TGTGCCAGCAGCCAAGCGGACAGGGGTCACTATGGCTACACCTTC	TRBD1	TRBV3-1/TRBV3-2	TRBJ1-2	-
CATDRNTDTQYF	TGTGCCACCGACAGGAACACAGATACGCAGTATTTT	-	TRBV28	TRBJ2-3	few
CASSRTGGTVNSPLHF	TGTGCCAGCAGTAGGACAGGGGGCACGGTTAATTCACCCCTCCACTTT	TRBD1	TRBV28	TRBJ1-6	-
CASSLTGAGTDTQYF	TGTGCCAGCAGCCTGACAGGGGCTGGGACAGATACGCAGTATTTT	TRBD1	TRBV11-2	TRBJ2-3	once
CASSERGGASNQPQHF	TGTGCCAGCAGTGAACGGGGAGGAGCCAGCAATCAGCCCCAGCATTTT	-	TRBV6-1	TRBJ1-5	-
CASSALAGRGTDTQYF	TGTGCCAGCAGCGCCCTAGCGGGGAGGGGAACAGATACGCAGTATTTT	TRBD2	TRBV9	TRBJ2-3	-
CASSRGLADYEQYF	TGTGCCAGCAGCCGCGGACTAGCGGACTACGAGCAGTACTTC	TRBD2	TRBV7-9	TRBJ2-7	-
CASSFRGGYTF	TGTGCCAGCAGTTTCAGGGGTGGCTACACCTTC	-	TRBV28	TRBJ1-2	few
CASSLAGVWTGELFF	TGTGCCAGCAGCTTGGCCGGGGTTTGGACCGGGGAGCTGTTTTTT	-	TRBV5-6	TRBJ2-2	once
CASSRDSTYEQYF	TGTGCCAGTAGTCGGGACAGCACCTACGAGCAGTACTTC	TRBD1	TRBV19	TRBJ2-7	-
CASNLAGAGSEQYF	TGTGCCAGCAACTTAGCGGGAGCTGGTTCCGAGCAGTACTTC	TRBD2	TRBV6-5	TRBJ2-7	-
CASRLDRASNQPQHF	TGTGCCAGCAGATTGGACAGGGCTAGCAATCAGCCCCAGCATTTT	TRBD1	TRBV6-5	TRBJ1-5	-